The clone carrying this T cell receptor beta chain showed up just a few times. This specimen belongs to a study of OX40 agonist ivuxolimab in advanced cancers. V gave up 4 bases and J gave up 2 bases, with 8 bases separating them. The CDR3 is made up of 13 amino acids. Germline CDR1 and CDR2: LGHNA and YNFKEQ. Samples of blood were obtained at baseline, on cycle 4 day 1, and on cycle 7 day 1. Clones were read by immunoSEQ multiplex PCR, and TCRdb kept only the in-frame ones, dropping some. The sample holds about 75,000 clones, 87% seen once. Sequencing used CD4+ or CD8+ T cells sorted from blood, obtained in a trial of the OX40 agonist ivuxolimab. The clonotype was recovered from an adult with an advanced solid tumor such as melanoma, head and neck, liver or kidney cancer. This chain joins TRBV4-2 and TRBJ1-1; D gene unclear. DNA for the CDR3: TGTGCCAGCAGCCTTGTGAGTAACACTGAAGCTTTCTTT. It translates to CASSLVSNTEAFF.